The TCR beta chain described here comes from a study of T cells in Graves' hyperthyroidism and ophthalmopathy. The definition of stable Graves' hyperthyroidism was no ophthalmopathy progression within 18 months. With a duration under 2 months, the hyperthyroidism was newly diagnosed in patients aged 18 to 65. Uncontrolled infection, other autoimmune disease, pregnancy or lactation excluded patients. Amplified regions were TCR beta CDR3 sequences from RNA transcripts. The HTBI primer set drove a first-round RT-PCR of the TCR CDR3. One entry per CDR3 protein results from TCRdb running MiXCR on the multiplex PCR reads. The sample holds 85,000 to 110,000 distinct CDR3 sequences, around 50% seen once. V gave up 0 bases and J gave up 8 bases, with 11 bases separating them. CDR3 length: 14 amino acids. The germline CDR1 and CDR2 sequences are SGDLS and YYNGEE.

V usage is TRBV9 and J usage is TRBJ1-4; D gene uncertain. The sample taken for sequencing was blood. This receptor was taken from a man aged 35-49 years with Graves' hyperthyroidism. CDR3 nucleotides: TGTGCCAGCAGCGTAGTAGGGCTAGGCGAAAAACTGTTTTTT. Translating gives CASSVVGLGEKLFF.